The 18 T cell receptor beta chains below all came from one sample that was sequenced in a study of spatial heterogeneity in lung cancer. Via MiXCR, TCRdb re-called the 5' RACE reads, giving one row per CDR3 protein. Among some 21,000 distinct CDR3 sequences listed, approximately 3.3% were seen once. The sample's time point: sample taken at primary tumor resection. Whole RNA from tumor, nontumor lung or frozen PBMC was sequenced unsorted. The sequencing used PBMCs, collected at surgery. These receptors originate from a female donor with early-stage non-small cell lung cancer.

By its share, this clonotype is medium-sized (0.01 to 0.1%). This sequence joins TRBV7-2 and TRBJ2-3, with a weak D call TRBD2 (5 bases). Trimming stripped 5 bases from V and 1 base from J, with 16 bases between. The CDR3 extends over 16 amino acids. Germline assignment: CDR1 SGHTA and CDR2 FQGNSA. The chain's CDR3 is CASSTHAGMRTDTQYF. CDR3 bases: TGTGCCAGCAGCACCCACGCCGGGATGCGCACAGATACGCAGTATTTT. The whole variable domain, remainder taken from reference TRBV7-2 and TRBJ2-3, is GAGVSQSPSNKVTEKGKDVELRCDPISGHTALYWYRQSLGQGLEFLIYFQGNSAPDKSGLPSDRFSAERTGGSVSTLTIQRTQQEDSAVYLCASSTHAGMRTDTQYFGPGTRLTVL.

This clonotype was seen only a few times. The V call is TRBV27, the J call TRBJ2-5, with D uncertain. Germline lookup yields CDR1 MNHEY and CDR2 SMNVEV (reference sequence). The CDR3 is 13 amino acids. V gave up 4 bases and J gave up 5 bases, with 11 bases separating them. In DNA form, the CDR3 reads TGTGCCAGCAGTTCCCTCCACGGGGAGACCCAGTACTTC. The encoded protein is CASSSLHGETQYF.

The sample holds many counts of this clonotype. This chain uses TRBV18 with TRBJ2-1; TRBD2 aligns across 9 bases. V lost 5 bases to trimming and J lost 0 bases; unmatched junction nucleotides: 17. This CDR3 has 20 amino acids. CDR1 KGHSH and CDR2 LQKENI come from the germline V gene. Here the CDR3 DNA reads TGTGCCAGCTCAGGGGGCCTCGACGGGCTAGCGGGGCACTCCTACAATGAGCAGTTCTTC. Translation: CASSGGLDGLAGHSYNEQFF.

The sample holds many counts of this clonotype. The chain couples TRBV2 to TRBJ2-5; D is perhaps TRBD2 (6 bases). This CDR3 has 18 amino acids. CDR1 and CDR2 (germline): SNHLY, FYNNEI. Trimming cost V 2 bases and J 4 bases, with 23 bases left between them. Written as DNA, the CDR3 is TGTGCCAGCAGTGAACCCGCTGGGAGGCGCCGGGGCGGAGAGACCCAGTACTTC. This codes for CASSEPAGRRRGGETQYF.

This clonotype came up many times. V usage is TRBV7-6 and J usage is TRBJ2-7, with D maybe TRBD1 (9 bases). Germline CDR1 and CDR2: SGHVS and FNYEAQ. Trimming pared 5 bases from V and 4 bases from J, leaving 15 bases between. CDR3 length: 14 residues. The CDR3 here is CASSRGGTGYEQYF. The CDR3 DNA reads TGTGCCAGCAGCCGGGGGGGGACAGGGTACGAGCAGTACTTC.

As DNA, the CDR3 is TGTGCCAGCAGCCCCCCAGTCTCACCCTACGAGCAGTACTTC. Translated, it gives CASSPPVSPYEQYF. The rearrangement joins TRBV7-2 to TRBJ2-7, with D uncertain. The germline V gene encodes CDR1 SGHTA and CDR2 FQGNSA. V was pared by 5 bases and J by 2 bases, with 13 bases between. CDR3 length: 14 amino acids.

This clonotype has at least ten counts. The chain joins TRBV4-1 to TRBJ1-2; D gene unclear. This CDR3 is built from 15 residues. Germline CDR1 and CDR2: MGHRA and YSYEKL. The ends were cut back, 0 bases at V and 6 bases at J, with 14 bases in the middle. CDR3: CASSQEIRVTDGYTF. The CDR3 nucleotides are TGCGCCAGCAGCCAAGAGATTAGGGTCACGGATGGCTACACCTTC.

This clonotype was seen at least ten times. The chain couples TRBV5-1 to TRBJ1-2; maybe TRBD1 (5 bases). Germline lookup yields CDR1 SGHRS and CDR2 YFSETQ. CDR3 length: 14 residues. The germline V and J ends were trimmed by 4 bases and 2 bases, with 12 bases remaining between them. CDR3 in DNA: TGCGCCAGCAGCGGGGACCGGCTCAACTATGGCTACACCTTC. It specifies CASSGDRLNYGYTF.

This clonotype was recorded at least ten times. V is TRBV7-9 and J is TRBJ2-3; weak D call: TRBD2 (5 bases). This CDR3 is built from 15 residues. Germline CDR1 SEHNR, CDR2 FQNEAQ (reference sequence). V was shortened by 4 bases and J by 0 bases, with 11 bases between the two germline ends. Written as DNA, the CDR3 is TGTGCCAGCAGCTCGCGGGTCGGGAGCACAGATACGCAGTATTTT. Protein sequence: CASSSRVGSTDTQYF.

This clonotype was counted many times. The chain combines TRBV7-3 with TRBJ2-5; 9 nucleotides agree with TRBD2. Germline V gene sequence: CDR1 SGHTA, CDR2 FQGTGA. V dropped 5 bases and J dropped 5; count of bases not matched to a gene: 6. The CDR3 has 14 amino acids. The CDR3 loop reads CASSPGTSIETQYF. In DNA, the CDR3 is TGTGCCAGCAGCCCCGGGACTAGCATTGAGACCCAGTACTTC.

This clonotype came up many times. V usage is TRBV6-6 and J usage is TRBJ1-5; D remains unclear. Germline V gives CDR1 MNHNY, CDR2 SVGAGI (reference sequence). The CDR3 sequence is 15 residues long. Trimming stripped 5 bases from V and 0 bases from J, with 11 bases between. The CDR3: CASSRSLNSNQPQHF. DNA of the CDR3: TGTGCCAGCAGTAGGAGTCTGAATAGCAATCAGCCCCAGCATTTT.

Many counts were recorded for this clonotype. This chain joins TRBV20-1 and TRBJ1-1; no reliable D call. CDR1 is DFQATT, CDR2 SNEGSKA, per germline (reference sequence). The CDR3 length is 14 residues. V lost 4 bases and J 1 base, leaving 13 bases between the germline ends. CDR3 amino acids: CSAKPVLGNTEAFF. In DNA form, the CDR3 reads TGCAGTGCTAAACCCGTTCTTGGGAACACTGAAGCTTTCTTT.

This clonotype is classed as medium-sized. The genes are TRBV20-1 and TRBJ2-1; D remains unclear. V was shortened by 7 bases and J by 6 bases, with 10 bases between the two germline ends. Germline CDR1 is DFQATT and CDR2 is SNEGSKA (reference sequence). The CDR3 extends over 11 amino acids. The CDR3 sequence: CSVPSVNEQFF. CDR3 coding DNA: TGCAGTGTTCCATCAGTCAATGAGCAGTTCTTC.

The table lists this clonotype with many counts. J is TRBJ2-6 and V is TRBV2; TRBD1 matches 7 bases. The V and J ends lost 6 bases and 4 bases, in that order; junction bases with no gene match: 9. Per the germline V gene, CDR1 is SNHLY and CDR2 is FYNNEI. This CDR3 region has 16 residues. Here the CDR3 reads CASRADRAAGANVLTF. In DNA, the CDR3 is TGTGCCAGCAGAGCCGACAGGGCGGCAGGGGCCAACGTCCTGACTTTC.

This clonotype came up many times. The chain uses TRBV11-2 and TRBJ2-2, with TRBD2 matching 8 bases. This CDR3 is 16 amino acids long. Trimming at V came to 3 bases and at J to 3 bases, leaving 6 bases not matched to a gene. Per the germline V gene, CDR1 is SGHAT and CDR2 is FQNNGV. The CDR3 reads CASSFSGNRDTGELFF. CDR3 DNA: TGTGCCAGCAGCTTTAGCGGGAATAGAGACACCGGGGAGCTGTTTTTT.

In its sample, this clonotype was seen many times. The chain joins TRBV28 to TRBJ2-5, with 13 nucleotides matching TRBD2. Germline V gene data show CDR1 as MDHEN and CDR2 as SYDVKM. V shed 9 bases and J 5 bases; nucleotides not matched to a gene: 6. The CDR3 runs to 14 residues. CDR3 protein: CASSLAGGPETQYF. CDR3 DNA sequence: TGTGCCAGTTCACTAGCGGGAGGGCCGGAGACCCAGTACTTC.

The V gene is TRBV27, the J gene TRBJ2-3, with TRBD1 as a possible D gene (6 bases). Trimming pared 5 bases from V and 0 bases from J, leaving 12 bases between. There are 15 residues in the CDR3. In germline, CDR1 is MNHEY, CDR2 SMNVEV (reference sequence). CDR3 protein: CASSAARGSTDTQYF. For the CDR3, the DNA is TGTGCCAGCAGTGCCGCCAGGGGAAGCACAGATACGCAGTATTTT.

This clonotype has more than one count but fewer than ten. The rearrangement joins TRBV7-9 to TRBJ1-3; a weak D match, TRBD1 (5 bases). This CDR3 spans 15 amino acids. CDR1 and CDR2 (germline): SEHNR, FQNEAQ (reference sequence). Between the trimmed V and J ends, which lost 2 bases and 2 bases, there was a span of 10 bases. The CDR3: CASSLRQRPGNTIYF. The DNA of the CDR3 is TGTGCCAGCAGCTTACGACAGCGACCTGGAAACACCATATATTTT. The entire variable domain, with the rest obtained from reference TRBV7-9 and TRBJ1-3, is as follows: DTGVSQNPRHKITKRGQNVTFRCDPISEHNRLYWYRQTLGQGPEFLTYFQNEAQLEKSRLLSDRFSAERPKGSFSTLEIQRTEQGDSAMYLCASSLRQRPGNTIYFGEGSWLTVV.